The source of this T cell receptor (beta chain) is a study of blood T cell repertoires in COVID-19. Turning to the study itself: Sites across the United States, Italy and Spain contributed samples from acute and convalescent COVID-19.

Under the authors' procedure: Amplifying reference gene primers gave estimates of nucleated cell counts. The assay was immunoSEQ multiplex PCR, and TCRdb's table has in-frame clones only and misses some. Clonal size and the V and J genes are those of that table, whereas D and trimming came from the DNA. The repertoire holds about 85,000 clones, about 91% seen once, with approximately 5.1% in the top ten. The V segment lost 5 bases and the J segment 4 bases; nucleotides outside the gene matches: 8. The CDR3 is made up of 16 amino acids. The V gene's germline CDR1 is SGHAT and CDR2 FQNNGV. This sequence was found in a woman aged 80 or over with acute or convalescent COVID-19. The chain carries TRBV11-2 and TRBJ2-6; 7 positions match TRBD1. The sample taken for sequencing was peripheral blood. As DNA, the CDR3 is TGTGCCAGCAGCCGACAGGGACCGTCGGGGGCCAACGTCCTGACTTTC. Protein sequence: CASSRQGPSGANVLTF.